A single sample gave rise to the 4 T cell receptor beta chains below, sequenced in a study of blood T cell repertoires in COVID-19. The repertoire was sequenced with immunoSEQ multiplex PCR; TCRdb's copy has only in-frame clones and lacks some. The data contain fewer than 60,000 clones, around 90% of them singletons. The sequencing input was peripheral blood. These receptor sequences come from a human donor in a cohort sampled during active COVID-19.

The chain uses TRBV30 and TRBJ1-2; D perhaps matches TRBD1 (5 bases). Germline V gene sequence: CDR1 GTSNPN, CDR2 SVGIG (reference sequence). The CDR3 extends over 12 amino acids. CDR3 sequence: CVRSAGGYGYTF. In nucleotides, the CDR3 is TGTGTCCGCTCGGCGGGGGGCTATGGCTACACCTTC.

The table lists this clone with a count of one. This chain connects TRBV15 to TRBJ1-5, with a tentative D call TRBD1 (5 bases). Between the trimmed V and J ends, which lost 2 bases and 4 bases, there was a span of 15 bases. CDR3 size: 16 residues. Germline CDR1 reads LNHNV; CDR2 reads YYDKDF (reference sequence). CDR3 in DNA: TGTGCCACCAGCAGAATGGACAAGGGTCTAAATCAGCCCCAGCATTTT. Its protein is CATSRMDKGLNQPQHF. Using reference TRBV15 and TRBJ1-5 for the parts outside the CDR3, the full variable domain is DAMVIQNPRYQVTQFGKPVTLSCSQTLNHNVMYWYQQKSSQAPKLLFHYYDKDFNNEADTPDNFQSRRPNTSFCFLDIRSPGLGDTAMYLCATSRMDKGLNQPQHFGDGTRLSIL.

The chain has TRBV29-1 and TRBJ1-2; D is ambiguous. Germline V CDR1 and CDR2: SQVTM, ANQGSEA. The CDR3 is 14 amino acids. Trimming shortened V by 2 bases and J by 4 bases, and 14 bases separated the two germline ends. CDR3: CSVESPAQIYGYTF. The CDR3 region has the DNA TGCAGCGTTGAAAGCCCGGCACAGATCTATGGCTACACCTTC.

The gene calls are TRBV4-2 and TRBJ2-6, with D hard to call. The germline gives CDR1 LGHNA, CDR2 YNFKEQ. The CDR3 is made up of 16 amino acids. V lost 1 base, J lost 0 bases, and 7 bases lay in between. DNA of the CDR3: TGTGCCAGCAGCCAAGCGGAGTCCTCTGGGGCCAACGTCCTGACTTTC. Protein: CASSQAESSGANVLTF.